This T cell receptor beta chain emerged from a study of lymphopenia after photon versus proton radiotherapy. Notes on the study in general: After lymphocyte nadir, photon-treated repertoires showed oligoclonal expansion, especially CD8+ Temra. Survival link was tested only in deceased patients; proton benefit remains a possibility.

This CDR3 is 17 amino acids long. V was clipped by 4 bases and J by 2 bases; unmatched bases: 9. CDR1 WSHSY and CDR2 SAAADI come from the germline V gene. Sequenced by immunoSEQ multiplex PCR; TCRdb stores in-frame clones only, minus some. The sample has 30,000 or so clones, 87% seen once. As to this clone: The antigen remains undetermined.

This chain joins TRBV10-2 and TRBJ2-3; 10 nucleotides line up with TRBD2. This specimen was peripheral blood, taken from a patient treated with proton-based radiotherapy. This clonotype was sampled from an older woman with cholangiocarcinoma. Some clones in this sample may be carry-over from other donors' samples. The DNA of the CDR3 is TGCGCCAGCAGTGGAAGGACTAGCGGAACGCCCACAGATACGCAGTATTTT. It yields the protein CASSGRTSGTPTDTQYF.